What follows are 27 T cell receptor beta chains derived from one specimen sequenced in a study of OX40 agonist ivuxolimab in advanced cancers. The library was made by the immunoSEQ multiplex PCR assay. As stored in TCRdb, this immuneACCESS dataset retains in-frame rearrangements with V and J assigned. A fraction of the clones does not appear; measured against another copy, unresolved V genes explain less than half of the discrepancy, and the remainder lacks a known reason. The sample records about 72,000 clones, 85% to 90% of which are singletons. Of the sample, more than 9.5% falls within the top ten clones. This specimen consisted of CD4+ or CD8+ T cells sorted from blood, obtained in a trial of the OX40 agonist ivuxolimab. The receptors derive from an adult with an advanced solid tumor such as melanoma, head and neck, liver or kidney cancer.

V usage is TRBV28 and J usage is TRBJ2-6; TRBD1 matches 7 bases. CDR1 is MDHEN, CDR2 SYDVKM, per germline. The CDR3 runs 16 residues. The J segment lost 3 bases and the V segment lost 5 bases, leaving 7 bases of the junction unmatched. The CDR3 here is CASSIGGSIGANVLTF. The DNA of the CDR3 is TGTGCCAGCAGTATAGGGGGCTCCATTGGGGCCAACGTCCTGACTTTC. Complete variable domain (other parts from reference TRBV28 and TRBJ2-6): DVKVTQSSRYLVKRTGEKVFLECVQDMDHENMFWYRQDPGLGLRLIYFSYDVKMKEKGDIPEGYSVSREKKERFSLILESASTNQTSMYLCASSIGGSIGANVLTFGAGSRLTVL.

The gene calls are TRBV5-1 and TRBJ2-7; 8 bases fit TRBD1. J was trimmed by 2 bases and V by 5 bases; bases with no gene match: 9. CDR3 length equals 15 residues. From germline, CDR1 is SGHRS and CDR2 YFSETQ. CDR3 region: CASRITGGPAYEQYF. CDR3 coding DNA: TGCGCCAGCAGGATAACAGGGGGACCAGCCTACGAGCAGTACTTC.

The sample holds one count of this clone. The CDR3 reads CASSGQREVTWLTDTQYF. The CDR3 DNA sequence: TGTGCCAGCAGCGGACAGCGGGAGGTAACATGGTTGACAGATACGCAGTATTTT. The chain links TRBV5-5 to TRBJ2-3; TRBD2 aligns across 9 bases. The length of the CDR3 is 18 residues. Germline CDR1 and CDR2: SGHKS and YYEKEE (reference sequence). The J segment lost 3 bases and the V segment lost 4 bases, leaving 15 bases of the junction unmatched.

The chain carries TRBV9 and TRBJ2-7, with TRBD2 matching over 7 bases. In germline, CDR1 is SGDLS, CDR2 YYNGEE. This CDR3 region has 15 residues. V lost 7 bases to trimming and J lost 2 bases; unmatched junction nucleotides: 12. The CDR3 region is CASARGWEGPYEQYF. The DNA for the CDR3 is TGTGCCAGCGCCCGGGGTTGGGAGGGTCCCTACGAGCAGTACTTC.

The chain links TRBV7-8 to TRBJ1-1; D gene unclear. Germline V CDR1 and CDR2: SGHVS, FQNEAQ. V was pared by 2 bases and J by 4 bases, with 11 bases between. The CDR3 length is 14 residues. CDR3 sequence: CASSLKRAGTEAFF. The CDR3 DNA is TGTGCCAGCAGCTTAAAGAGGGCGGGCACTGAAGCTTTCTTT.

The chain joins TRBV15 to TRBJ2-5, with D unclear. Looked up from germline, CDR1 is LNHNV and CDR2 is YYDKDF (reference sequence). The germline V and J ends were trimmed by 0 bases and 5 bases, with 7 bases remaining between them. This CDR3 contains 13 residues. The CDR3 loop is CATSRDPAETQYF. CDR3 nucleotides: TGTGCCACCAGCAGAGATCCCGCCGAGACCCAGTACTTC.

The V call is TRBV7-9, the J call TRBJ1-4, with TRBD1 matching 10 bases. This CDR3 comprises 15 residues. Trimming took 5 bases from V and 4 from J; bases not matched to a gene: 4. The germline CDR1 and CDR2 sequences are SEHNR and FQNEAQ (reference sequence). CDR3 DNA: TGTGCCAGCAGCCCAGGGACAGGGGATAATGAAAAACTGTTTTTT. This encodes CASSPGTGDNEKLFF.

This chain links TRBV6-5 with TRBJ2-6, with 8 bases matching TRBD2. CDR1 MNHEY and CDR2 SVGAGI come from the germline V gene. The CDR3 contains 14 residues. V dropped 7 bases and J dropped 12; count of bases not matched to a gene: 11. This CDR3 is CASMEDRGGGVLTF. The CDR3 region has the DNA TGTGCCAGCATGGAGGACCGGGGGGGAGGCGTCCTGACTTTC.

This clone was found once. This chain links TRBV9 with TRBJ2-1, with 9 bases lining up with TRBD2. Losses at the gene ends were 0 bases for V and 4 bases for J; bases not matched to a gene: 11. CDR1 is SGDLS, CDR2 YYNGEE, per germline. This CDR3 has 18 residues. The CDR3 here is CASSVATGLAGSYNEQFF. Written as DNA, the CDR3 is TGTGCCAGCAGCGTAGCTACGGGGCTAGCGGGATCATACAATGAGCAGTTCTTC.

This sequence joins TRBV6-4 and TRBJ2-1, with TRBD1 as a possible D gene (6 bases). The germline CDR1 and CDR2 sequences are MRHNA and SNTAGT. This CDR3 has 15 amino acids. The V gene lost 2 bases and the J gene lost 5 bases, with 13 bases spanning the gap. CDR3 DNA sequence: TGTGCCAGCAGTGACCTGGGGGCCGGGGACAATGAGCAGTTCTTC. Protein: CASSDLGAGDNEQFF.

The chain carries TRBV6-1 and TRBJ2-7; TRBD1 aligns across 11 bases. This CDR3 spans 15 amino acids. The germline V gene encodes CDR1 MNHNS and CDR2 SASEGT. Trimming took 6 bases from V and 3 from J; bases not matched to a gene: 7. The CDR3: CASRPGTGGLYEQYF. CDR3 coding DNA: TGTGCCAGCAGGCCGGGGACAGGGGGTCTCTACGAGCAGTACTTC.

The CDR3 DNA sequence: TGTGCCAGCAGCCAAAGCGCGGCGGGGCGCGGCTATGGCTACACCTTC. This sequence encodes CASSQSAAGRGYGYTF. The rearrangement links TRBV7-8 to TRBJ1-2; maybe TRBD1 (5 bases). Trimming took 5 bases from V and 4 from J, leaving 20 bases between them. There are 16 residues in the CDR3. Germline V gene sequence: CDR1 SGHVS, CDR2 FQNEAQ.

This sequence joins TRBV18 and TRBJ2-2; 13 nucleotides match TRBD2. CDR3 length: 24 amino acids. Per germline, CDR1 KGHSH and CDR2 LQKENI. Trimming at V came to 4 bases and at J to 4 bases, leaving 27 bases not matched to a gene. In DNA form, the CDR3 reads TGTGCCAGCTCACGCAGACGGCCCGGACCGGGACTAGCGGGATCCACCGACGGCACCGGGGAGCTGTTTTTT. This codes for CASSRRRPGPGLAGSTDGTGELFF.

The chain carries TRBV6-5 and TRBJ2-1, with D maybe TRBD1 (6 bases). Per germline, CDR1 MNHEY and CDR2 SVGAGI. There are 16 residues in the CDR3. With 4 bases removed from V and 0 bases from J, the gap between germline ends came to 13 bases. CDR3 DNA sequence: TGTGCCAGCAGTTTTACAGGGTTAAGCTCCTACAATGAGCAGTTCTTC. This translates into CASSFTGLSSYNEQFF.

This sequence joins TRBV5-1 and TRBJ1-1; D may be TRBD1 (6 bases). V was trimmed by 0 bases and J by 0 bases, leaving 12 bases between them. This CDR3 is 16 amino acids long. CDR1 and CDR2 from the germline V gene are SGHRS and YFSETQ. The CDR3 reads CASSLVRGTLNTEAFF. The CDR3 DNA reads as TGCGCCAGCAGCTTGGTGAGGGGGACCCTGAACACTGAAGCTTTCTTT.

The chain links TRBV6-1 to TRBJ2-3, with D perhaps TRBD1 or TRBD2 (5 bases each). The CDR3 runs to 13 residues. The V end lost 8 bases, the J end lost 2 bases, and 11 bases lay between the germline ends. The germline CDR1 and CDR2 sequences are MNHNS and SASEGT. CDR3 nucleotide sequence: TGTGCCAGCGAACGGGGCCTCACAGATACGCAGTATTTT. Its translation is CASERGLTDTQYF.

The rearrangement joins TRBV13 to TRBJ2-5; D is unclear. The germline CDR1 and CDR2 sequences are PRHDT and FYEKMQ (reference sequence). V shed 5 bases and J shed 4 bases, with 14 bases lying between them. This CDR3 contains 14 residues. Written as DNA, the CDR3 is TGTGCCAGCAGCCACTGGCTCGGGCCAGAGACCCAGTACTTC. This encodes CASSHWLGPETQYF.

The chain combines TRBV5-1 with TRBJ2-1; maybe TRBD1 (5 bases). V was pared by 0 bases and J by 8 bases, with 15 bases between. Germline V lookup: CDR1 SGHRS, CDR2 YFSETQ. This CDR3 spans 15 amino acids. CDR3 loop: CASSLAPNPGYEQFF. DNA for the CDR3: TGCGCCAGCAGCTTGGCCCCAAATCCAGGGTATGAGCAGTTCTTC.

This clone occurred once. V and J are TRBV5-8 and TRBJ1-5; D gene uncertain. V lost 4 bases to trimming and J lost 1 base, with 9 bases between them. The germline gives CDR1 SGHTS, CDR2 YDEGEE. The CDR3 extends over 14 amino acids. The CDR3: CASSPFQSNQPQHF. The CDR3 DNA follows: TGTGCCAGCAGCCCTTTCCAGAGCAATCAGCCCCAGCATTTT.

The rearrangement uses TRBV2 and TRBJ2-5, with 10 nucleotides matching TRBD1. CDR1 SNHLY and CDR2 FYNNEI come from the germline V gene. The CDR3 has 13 residues. The trim removed 5 bases at V and 5 bases at J, leaving 2 bases unmatched. The CDR3 DNA is TGTGCCAGCAGTTGGACAGGGGGGGAGACCCAGTACTTC. This encodes CASSWTGGETQYF.

The CDR3 is CASRPGRNSPLHF. DNA for the CDR3: TGTGCCAGTAGACCGGGACGGAATTCACCCCTCCACTTT. The rearrangement uses TRBV5-6 and TRBJ1-6; maybe TRBD1 (5 bases). Germline V gene sequence: CDR1 SGHDT, CDR2 YYEEEE. This CDR3 contains 13 residues. Trimming removed 8 bases at V and 7 bases at J, with 13 bases between.

The chain employs TRBV5-8 and TRBJ2-3; 7 nucleotides agree with TRBD2. CDR1 and CDR2 (germline): SGHTS, YDEGEE. J gave up 3 bases and V 5 bases, and 9 bases lay outside the gene matches. The CDR3 covers 15 residues. The chain's CDR3 is CASSSGAGPTDTQYF. CDR3 nucleotides: TGTGCCAGCAGTTCGGGAGCGGGGCCGACAGATACGCAGTATTTT.

The chain uses TRBV6-6 and TRBJ1-4; the D is unclear. V lost 7 bases, J lost 5 bases, and 11 bases lay in between. Germline CDR1 and CDR2: MNHNY and SVGAGI (reference sequence). This CDR3 is built from 13 residues. CDR3 nucleotides: TGTGCCAGCATGGACGGAATAAATGAAAAACTGTTTTTT. This translates into CASMDGINEKLFF.

The chain carries TRBV6-1 and TRBJ2-1; weak D call: TRBD2 (6 bases). Germline values: CDR1 MNHNS, CDR2 SASEGT. Trimming stripped 3 bases from V and 2 bases from J, with 20 bases between. The CDR3 extends over 18 amino acids. In DNA form, the CDR3 reads TGTGCCAGCAGTGAGGTATATATTAGCGGTAACCCCTACAATGAGCAGTTCTTC. It translates to CASSEVYISGNPYNEQFF.

This clone was seen a single time. This chain uses TRBV6-1 with TRBJ2-1; TRBD2 agrees at 7 bases. Trimming cost V 7 bases and J 10 bases; bases outside gene matches: 7. The V gene's germline CDR1 is MNHNS and CDR2 SASEGT. The CDR3 length is 12 residues. The CDR3 sequence: CASIKGRGEQFF. Here the CDR3 DNA reads TGTGCCAGCATTAAGGGGAGGGGCGAGCAGTTCTTC.

This chain joins TRBV6-1 and TRBJ1-2; 7 bases align to TRBD1. The V and J ends lost 5 bases and 4 bases, in that order; junction bases with no gene match: 7. Germline V gene data show CDR1 as MNHNS and CDR2 as SASEGT. CDR3 length: 14 residues. CDR3 loop: CASSLGQTSYGYTF. CDR3 DNA: TGTGCCAGCAGTCTGGGACAGACGAGCTATGGCTACACCTTC.

The chain uses TRBV19 and TRBJ1-4; TRBD1 agrees at 7 bases. The J segment lost 6 bases and the V segment lost 4 bases, leaving 11 bases of the junction unmatched. The CDR3 spans 16 residues. Germline assignment: CDR1 LNHDA and CDR2 SQIVND (reference sequence). CDR3 region: CASSRTTGAWDEKLFF. The CDR3 bases are TGTGCCAGTAGTAGAACTACAGGGGCTTGGGATGAAAAACTGTTTTTT. Based on the CDR3 plus reference TRBV19 and TRBJ1-4, the full variable domain is DGGITQSPKYLFRKEGQNVTLSCEQNLNHDAMYWYRQDPGQGLRLIYYSQIVNDFQKGDIAEGYSVSREKKESFPLTVTSAQKNPTAFYLCASSRTTGAWDEKLFFGSGTQLSVL.